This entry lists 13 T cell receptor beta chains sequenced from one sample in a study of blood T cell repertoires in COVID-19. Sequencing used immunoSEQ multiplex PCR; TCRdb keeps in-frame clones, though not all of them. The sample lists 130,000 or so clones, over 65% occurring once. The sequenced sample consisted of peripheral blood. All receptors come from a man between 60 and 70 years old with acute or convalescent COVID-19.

CDR3 in DNA: TGTGCCAGCAGCCTCCGGACTAGCGACGCGGAGCTGTTTTTT. Translating it yields CASSLRTSDAELFF. V is TRBV7-8 and J is TRBJ2-2, with TRBD2 matching over 9 bases. Germline lookup yields CDR1 SGHVS and CDR2 FQNEAQ. The CDR3 length is 14 residues. J gave up 10 bases and V 5 bases, and 8 bases lay outside the gene matches.

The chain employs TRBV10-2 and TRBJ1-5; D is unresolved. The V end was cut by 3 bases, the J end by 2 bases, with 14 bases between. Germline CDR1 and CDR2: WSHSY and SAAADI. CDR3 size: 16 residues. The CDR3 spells CASSDRLPMGNQPQHF. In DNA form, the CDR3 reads TGCGCCAGCAGTGACCGACTACCGATGGGCAATCAGCCCCAGCATTTT.

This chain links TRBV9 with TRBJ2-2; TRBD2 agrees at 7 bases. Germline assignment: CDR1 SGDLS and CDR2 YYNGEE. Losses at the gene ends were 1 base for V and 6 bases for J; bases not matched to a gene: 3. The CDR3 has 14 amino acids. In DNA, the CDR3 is TGTGCCAGCAGCGTAACTAGCGCCGCCGGGGAGCTGTTTTTT. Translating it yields CASSVTSAAGELFF.

The CDR3 reads CASSSSPNEQYF. CDR3 coding DNA: TGTGCCAGCAGCTCAAGCCCCAACGAGCAGTACTTC. The rearrangement uses TRBV13 and TRBJ2-7; no clear D gene. CDR1 PRHDT and CDR2 FYEKMQ come from the germline V gene (reference sequence). This CDR3 has 12 amino acids. Trimming cost V 4 bases and J 5 bases, with 9 bases left between them.

CDR3 bases: TGTGCCAGCAGCTTAAAGGCCCTCGGGGGGGGGCGCGGAGAGACCCAGTACTTC. This encodes CASSLKALGGGRGETQYF. The genes are TRBV7-3 and TRBJ2-5; TRBD2 matches at 8 bases. Losses at the gene ends were 1 base for V and 4 bases for J; bases not matched to a gene: 14. Germline V gives CDR1 SGHTA, CDR2 FQGTGA. The CDR3 contains 18 residues.

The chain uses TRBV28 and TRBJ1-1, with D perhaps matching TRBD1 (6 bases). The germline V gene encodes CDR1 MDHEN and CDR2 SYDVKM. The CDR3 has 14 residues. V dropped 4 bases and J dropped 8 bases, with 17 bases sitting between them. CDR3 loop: CASSYNSPGTEAFF. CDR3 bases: TGTGCCAGCAGTTACAATAGTCCCGGGACAGAAGCTTTCTTT.

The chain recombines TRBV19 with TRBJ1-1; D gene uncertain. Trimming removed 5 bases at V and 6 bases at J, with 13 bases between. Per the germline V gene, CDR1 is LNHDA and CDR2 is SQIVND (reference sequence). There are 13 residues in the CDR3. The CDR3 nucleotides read TGTGCCAGTAGTCTCGGGATGACCTCTGAAGCTTTCTTT. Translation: CASSLGMTSEAFF.

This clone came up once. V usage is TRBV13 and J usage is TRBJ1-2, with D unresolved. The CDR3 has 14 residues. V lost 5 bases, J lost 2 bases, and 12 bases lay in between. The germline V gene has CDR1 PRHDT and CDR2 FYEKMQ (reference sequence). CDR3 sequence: CASSLGRENYGYTF. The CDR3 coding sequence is TGTGCCAGCAGCCTTGGACGGGAAAACTATGGCTACACCTTC.

The CDR3 protein is CASTGTGREKLFF. CDR3 coding DNA: TGTGCCAGTACCGGGACAGGGCGAGAAAAACTGTTTTTT. This chain links TRBV6-5 with TRBJ1-4; 9 positions agree with TRBD1. Germline CDR1 MNHEY, CDR2 SVGAGI. The V and J ends lost 9 bases and 8 bases, in that order; junction bases with no gene match: 7. The length of the CDR3 is 13 residues.

The CDR3 DNA is TGCGCCAGCAGCTTTAGAGGCGGAGTTGACCTCTACAATGAGCAGTTCTTC. As protein: CASSFRGGVDLYNEQFF. The chain uses TRBV5-1 and TRBJ2-1; D ambiguous. With 2 bases removed from V and 3 bases from J, the gap between germline ends came to 18 bases. The CDR3 is made up of 17 amino acids. Germline assignment: CDR1 SGHRS and CDR2 YFSETQ.

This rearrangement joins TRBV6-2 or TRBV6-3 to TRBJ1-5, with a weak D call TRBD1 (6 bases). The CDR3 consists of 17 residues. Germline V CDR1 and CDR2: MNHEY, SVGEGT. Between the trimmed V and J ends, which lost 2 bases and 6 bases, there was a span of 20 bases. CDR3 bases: TGTGCCAGCAGTTACAGTCGGGGGGGGCGCCGCGCTCAGCCCCAGCATTTT. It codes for CASSYSRGGRRAQPQHF.

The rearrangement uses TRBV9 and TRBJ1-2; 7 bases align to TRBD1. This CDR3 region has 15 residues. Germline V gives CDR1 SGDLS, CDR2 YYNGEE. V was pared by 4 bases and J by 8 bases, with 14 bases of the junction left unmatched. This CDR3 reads CASSNPSRGIDGYTF. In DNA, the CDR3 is TGTGCCAGCAGCAACCCTTCCAGGGGGATTGACGGCTACACCTTC.

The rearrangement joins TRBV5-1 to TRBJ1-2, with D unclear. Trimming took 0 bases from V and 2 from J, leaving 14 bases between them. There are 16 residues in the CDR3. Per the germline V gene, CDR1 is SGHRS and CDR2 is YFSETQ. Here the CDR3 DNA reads TGCGCCAGCAGCTTGGATGGGCCAGAGTTGAACTATGGCTACACCTTC. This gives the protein CASSLDGPELNYGYTF.